The T cell receptor (beta chain) under discussion was sequenced for a study of early T cells in non-severe SARS-CoV-2 infection. In the study overall: It was bulk RNA from unsorted whole blood that was sequenced, and the chains were unpaired. Study-level findings and limits: Missing private and CD4 specificities, VDJdb matching favored anti-spike CD8 responses.

This clonotype was seen ten or more times. As yet, its antigen is unknown. Germline values: CDR1 MDHEN, CDR2 SYDVKM. Trimming stripped 3 bases from V and 0 bases from J, with 8 bases between. CDR3 length equals 14 residues. The library protocol tagged individual cDNA molecules with unique molecular identifiers. Each CDR3 protein gets one entry after TCRdb re-called the 5' RACE reads with MiXCR. The sample lists 70,000 or so distinct CDR3 sequences, roughly 13% occurring once. The chain joins TRBV28 to TRBJ1-1, with D possibly matching TRBD1 (5 bases). The receptor comes from an adult who was a healthcare worker with PCR-confirmed SARS-CoV-2 infection or an uninfected control (not recorded which). The source material was whole blood. CDR3 coding DNA: TGTGCCAGCAGTTTGGGAGGGGTGAACACTGAAGCTTTCTTT. This sequence encodes CASSLGGVNTEAFF.